What follows are 28 T cell receptor beta chains derived from one specimen sequenced in a study of blood T cell repertoires in COVID-19. Libraries were prepared by immunoSEQ multiplex PCR; TCRdb keeps only in-frame clonotypes and omits some of them. The profile shows 200,000 to 300,000 clones, roughly nine tenths of them singletons. What was sequenced was peripheral blood. These receptors all come from a man between 40 and 49 years old who had recovered from COVID-19.

This clone was seen only a few times. J is TRBJ2-7 and V is TRBV27, with 8 bases that match TRBD2. CDR1 and CDR2 from the germline V gene are MNHEY and SMNVEV (reference sequence). The CDR3 sequence is 15 residues long. V lost 3 bases and J lost 2; bases outside the gene matches: 6. This CDR3 reads CASSFREGPPYEQYF. CDR3 DNA sequence: TGTGCCAGCAGTTTCCGGGAGGGCCCCCCCTACGAGCAGTACTTC.

This sequence joins TRBV27 and TRBJ2-1, with a tentative D call TRBD1 (6 bases). Germline values: CDR1 MNHEY, CDR2 SMNVEV (reference sequence). The CDR3 is made up of 13 amino acids. Trimming cost V 3 bases and J 8 bases, with 11 bases left between them. DNA of the CDR3: TGTGCCAGCAGTTTCAGGGGAGTGGATGAGCAGTTCTTC. It encodes CASSFRGVDEQFF.

CDR3 nucleotide sequence: TGTGCCAGCAGTTTCTGGGTCAGGGGCGCTGGGGCCAACGTCCTGACTTTC. The encoded protein is CASSFWVRGAGANVLTF. V usage is TRBV27 and J usage is TRBJ2-6; tentative D call: TRBD1 (6 bases). Germline V gene lookup returns CDR1 MNHEY and CDR2 SMNVEV (reference sequence). V gave up 3 bases and J gave up 2 bases, with 14 bases separating them. This CDR3 has 17 amino acids.

The rearrangement uses TRBV5-6 and TRBJ2-1; TRBD2 aligns across 7 bases. V shed 4 bases and J 5 bases; nucleotides not matched to a gene: 12. The CDR3 has 16 amino acids. CDR1 and CDR2 from the germline V gene are SGHDT and YYEEEE. The CDR3 here is CASSRFPGTTNNEQFF. CDR3 nucleotides: TGTGCCAGCAGCCGTTTCCCCGGGACTACTAACAATGAGCAGTTCTTC.

In its sample, this clone was seen a few times. The V call is TRBV9, the J call TRBJ2-7, with a tentative D call TRBD2 (5 bases). This CDR3 region has 15 residues. V was clipped by 4 bases and J by 5 bases, with 19 bases between them. Germline CDR1 reads SGDLS; CDR2 reads YYNGEE. The CDR3 here is CASSPRIARPDEQYF. As DNA, the CDR3 is TGTGCCAGCAGCCCCCGAATAGCGCGACCGGACGAGCAGTACTTC. The complete variable domain, with remaining parts taken from reference TRBV9 and TRBJ2-7, reads DSGVTQTPKHLITATGQRVTLRCSPRSGDLSVYWYQQSLDQGLQFLIQYYNGEERAKGNILERFSAQQFPDLHSELNLSSLELGDSALYFCASSPRIARPDEQYFGPGTRLTVT.

The chain employs TRBV2 and TRBJ1-6; D is possibly TRBD1 (5 bases). Trimming removed 6 bases from V and 9 bases from J, with 15 bases in between. From germline, CDR1 is SNHLY and CDR2 FYNNEI. This CDR3 has 14 amino acids. CDR3 nucleotides: TGTGCCAGCAGGGGACTTCCCGCGGTTTCACCCCTCCACTTT. Its translation is CASRGLPAVSPLHF.

The V and J genes are TRBV3-1 (or the pseudogene TRBV3-2) and TRBJ2-2; TRBD2 agrees at 14 bases. Trimming removed 7 bases from V and 7 bases from J; junction bases left unmatched: 11. Germline V gene data show CDR1 as LGHDT and CDR2 as YNNKEL (reference sequence). The CDR3 covers 17 residues. CDR3 protein: CASTPLTSGGGNGELFF. The CDR3 DNA sequence: TGTGCCAGCACCCCATTGACTAGCGGGGGGGGAAACGGGGAGCTGTTTTTT.

CDR3 amino acids: CAWRLLGAYQETQYF. In DNA, the CDR3 is TGTGCCTGGAGGCTATTAGGGGCGTACCAAGAGACCCAGTACTTC. The chain carries TRBV30 and TRBJ2-5; the D gene is possibly TRBD1 (5 bases). V lost 3 bases, J lost 0 bases, and 14 bases lay in between. Germline V CDR1 and CDR2: GTSNPN, SVGIG (reference sequence). This CDR3 has 15 residues.

The chain is built from TRBV7-8 and TRBJ2-5; weak D call: TRBD1 (6 bases). This CDR3 has 16 amino acids. V was shortened by 1 base and J by 6 bases, with 18 bases between the two germline ends. CDR1 and CDR2 (germline): SGHVS, FQNEAQ. The CDR3 region is CASSLDEVSGVKTQYF. The CDR3, as DNA: TGTGCCAGCAGCTTAGACGAGGTGTCAGGGGTAAAGACCCAGTACTTC.

The chain joins TRBV5-1 to TRBJ2-3, with D unclear. The CDR3 sequence is 14 residues long. Trimming took off 2 bases at V and 0 bases at J, with 7 bases between the two ends. The V gene's germline CDR1 is SGHRS and CDR2 YFSETQ. The CDR3 DNA sequence: TGCGCCAGCAGCTTTCGGTCTAGCACAGATACGCAGTATTTT. This sequence encodes CASSFRSSTDTQYF. The full variable domain, rest sourced from reference TRBV5-1 and TRBJ2-3, is KAGVTQTPRYLIKTRGQQVTLSCSPISGHRSVSWYQQTPGQGLQFLFEYFSETQRNKGNFPGRFSGRQFSNSRSEMNVSTLELGDSALYLCASSFRSSTDTQYFGPGTRLTVL.

J is TRBJ1-3 and V is TRBV29-1; D uncertain. Germline V gene data show CDR1 as SQVTM and CDR2 as ANQGSEA. There are 12 residues in the CDR3. The ends were cut back, 5 bases at V and 2 bases at J, with 7 bases in the middle. Here the CDR3 DNA reads TGCAGCGTTCTCAGTACTGGAAACACCATATATTTT. It is translated as CSVLSTGNTIYF.

The chain joins TRBV12-3 or TRBV12-4 to TRBJ2-3; D perhaps matches TRBD2 (5 bases). The V end lost 2 bases, the J end lost 8 bases, and 8 bases lay between the germline ends. The CDR3 totals 12 residues. The CDR3 DNA reads TGTGCCAGCAGTTTATGGAGCGGTACGCAGTATTTT. Translating gives CASSLWSGTQYF.

The chain combines TRBV19 with TRBJ1-1, with D perhaps TRBD1 (5 bases). Germline CDR1 LNHDA, CDR2 SQIVND (reference sequence). V was shortened by 3 bases and J by 10 bases, with 12 bases between the two germline ends. CDR3 length: 12 amino acids. CDR3 loop: CASSIPPQGAFF. In nucleotides, the CDR3 is TGTGCCAGTAGTATCCCCCCCCAGGGAGCTTTCTTT.

CDR3 in DNA: TGTGCCAGCAGCTTAATCCCCGACAGGAGTATGTACAATGAGCAGTTCTTC. It encodes CASSLIPDRSMYNEQFF. The chain has TRBV7-3 and TRBJ2-1, with D possibly being TRBD1 (6 bases). Germline V gene data show CDR1 as SGHTA and CDR2 as FQGTGA. The CDR3 spans 17 residues. V was trimmed by 1 base and J by 4 bases, leaving 17 bases between them.

V and J are TRBV10-3 and TRBJ2-1; 9 bases map to TRBD2. Germline assignment: CDR1 ENHRY and CDR2 SYGVKD. The CDR3 spans 15 residues. The V and J ends lost 2 bases and 6 bases, in that order; junction bases with no gene match: 5. This CDR3 is CAISEGSGSFNEQFF. Here the CDR3 DNA reads TGTGCCATCAGTGAGGGTAGCGGGAGTTTCAATGAGCAGTTCTTC.

Note on this clone: The same CDR3 can be traced to other DNA sequences in this sample. The genes are TRBV9 and TRBJ1-2; 11 bases agree with TRBD1. The CDR3 contains 16 residues. V trimming: 2 bases; J trimming: 5 bases; junction bases outside the gene matches: 8. In germline, CDR1 is SGDLS, CDR2 YYNGEE. The CDR3 region is CASSVGQGAPDYGYTF. CDR3 nucleotide sequence: TGTGCCAGCAGCGTTGGACAGGGGGCGCCGGATTATGGCTACACCTTC.

The CDR3 spells CAIREDRDHPYEQYF. The CDR3 nucleotides read TGTGCCATCAGGGAAGACAGGGACCATCCCTACGAGCAGTACTTC. The chain combines TRBV10-3 with TRBJ2-7, with TRBD1 matching 7 bases. V lost 6 bases, J lost 2 bases, and 10 bases stayed unmatched. This CDR3 is built from 15 residues. Germline values: CDR1 ENHRY, CDR2 SYGVKD.

The chain combines TRBV2 with TRBJ2-1; 9 nucleotides agree with TRBD2. Germline CDR1 reads SNHLY; CDR2 reads FYNNEI. Trimming took 5 bases from V and 8 from J; bases not matched to a gene: 4. The CDR3 is 13 amino acids. In DNA, the CDR3 is TGTGCCAGCAGTCCTAGCGGGGTGCATGAGCAGTTCTTC. Protein: CASSPSGVHEQFF.

The chain carries TRBV9 and TRBJ1-2; no clear D. CDR1 and CDR2 (germline): SGDLS, YYNGEE. The CDR3 is 12 residues long. V was trimmed by 0 bases and J by 10 bases, leaving 10 bases between them. The DNA for the CDR3 is TGTGCCAGCAGCGTAGTTTCCGGTGACTACACCTTC. This translates into CASSVVSGDYTF.

The genes are TRBV13 and TRBJ2-7; 13 bases fit TRBD2. This CDR3 spans 14 amino acids. After removal of 5 bases from V and 6 bases from J, the junction contained 4 bases not matched to a gene. CDR1 is PRHDT, CDR2 FYEKMQ, per germline (reference sequence). The CDR3: CASSTSGRASEQYF. CDR3 bases: TGTGCCAGCAGCACTAGCGGGAGGGCCTCCGAGCAGTACTTC.

This chain links TRBV5-1 with TRBJ2-7; 7 bases line up with TRBD2. The germline V gene has CDR1 SGHRS and CDR2 YFSETQ. The CDR3 spans 15 residues. With 1 base clipped from V and 2 bases from J, the junction kept 6 bases outside the gene matches. CDR3 nucleotide sequence: TGCGCCAGCAGCTTGAGGAGCGGGACGACCTACGAGCAGTACTTC. Protein: CASSLRSGTTYEQYF.

The chain joins TRBV7-2 to TRBJ2-3, with D perhaps matching TRBD1 (5 bases). Trimming stripped 1 base from V and 4 bases from J, with 12 bases between. In germline, CDR1 is SGHTA, CDR2 FQGNSA. This CDR3 is built from 15 residues. The CDR3 reads CASSLVRQGADTQYF. For the CDR3, the DNA is TGTGCCAGCAGCTTAGTTCGGCAGGGTGCAGATACGCAGTATTTT.

The rearrangement joins TRBV29-1 to TRBJ2-1; 11 bases align to TRBD2. Germline lookup yields CDR1 SQVTM and CDR2 ANQGSEA. The CDR3 is 16 amino acids. The V gene end was trimmed by 4 bases and the J gene end by 4 bases; junction bases not matched to a gene: 9. CDR3 residues: CSVVGLAGGTYNEQFF. DNA of the CDR3: TGCAGCGTTGTTGGGCTAGCGGGAGGTACTTACAATGAGCAGTTCTTC.

The J gene is TRBJ1-4, the V gene TRBV6-5; D remains ambiguous. The CDR3 loop spans 14 amino acids. The V gene's germline CDR1 is MNHEY and CDR2 SVGAGI. Trimming stripped 10 bases from V and 7 bases from J, with 19 bases between. CDR3 region: CATRSGVQSEKLFF. In nucleotides, the CDR3 is TGTGCCACCCGATCCGGGGTACAAAGTGAAAAACTGTTTTTT.

The gene calls are TRBV19 and TRBJ2-7; no clear D. Looked up from germline, CDR1 is LNHDA and CDR2 is SQIVND (reference sequence). The germline V and J ends were trimmed by 3 bases and 5 bases, with 11 bases remaining between them. The CDR3 is made up of 13 amino acids. The DNA of the CDR3 is TGTGCCAGTAGTATTAACAGATTCGACGAGCAGTACTTC. Translated, it gives CASSINRFDEQYF.

The CDR3, as DNA: TGTGCCAGCTCCCTCCAGGGGAGGGGAAGCTCCTACGAGCAGTACTTC. Residues: CASSLQGRGSSYEQYF. This rearrangement joins TRBV18 to TRBJ2-7; D is perhaps TRBD2 (7 bases). The CDR3 is made up of 16 amino acids. Trimming shortened V by 6 bases and J by 0 bases, and 18 bases separated the two germline ends. The germline CDR1 and CDR2 sequences are KGHSH and LQKENI.

The genes are TRBV3-1 (or the pseudogene TRBV3-2) and TRBJ2-1; D uncertain. CDR1 LGHDT and CDR2 YNNKEL come from the germline V gene (reference sequence). The length of the CDR3 is 14 residues. V lost 4 bases, J lost 4 bases, and 11 bases lay in between. For the CDR3, the DNA is TGTGCCAGCAGCCCACTTGGTGGTTACAATGAGCAGTTCTTC. Translation gives CASSPLGGYNEQFF.

The CDR3 loop reads CASRTGVGGYTF. The CDR3 DNA is TGTGCCAGCAGGACAGGGGTGGGTGGCTACACCTTC. The V gene is TRBV12-3 or TRBV12-4, the J gene TRBJ1-2, with 8 bases that match TRBD1. V dropped 6 bases and J dropped 7; count of bases not matched to a gene: 4. This CDR3 comprises 12 residues.